This T cell receptor beta chain derives from a study of OX40 agonist ivuxolimab in advanced cancers. Background on the study: Patients with hepatocellular carcinoma, melanoma, renal cell or head and neck cancer made up the dose-escalation patients.

Assay used: immunoSEQ multiplex PCR; TCRdb lists only in-frame clones, some missing. The table has about 80,000 clones, 80% to 90% seen once. CDR1 and CDR2 from the germline V gene are MNHNS and SASEGT. V was cut by 6 bases and J by 3 bases, with 11 bases left in between. The CDR3 has 13 residues. This receptor was taken from an adult with an advanced solid tumor such as melanoma, head and neck, liver or kidney cancer. The rearrangement uses TRBV6-1 and TRBJ1-1, with D possibly TRBD1 on 5 matching bases. The specimen was CD4+ or CD8+ T cells sorted from blood, collected in a trial of the OX40 agonist ivuxolimab. The CDR3 here is CASRFLGDTEAFF. CDR3 nucleotide sequence: TGTGCCAGCAGGTTTCTGGGGGACACTGAAGCTTTCTTT.